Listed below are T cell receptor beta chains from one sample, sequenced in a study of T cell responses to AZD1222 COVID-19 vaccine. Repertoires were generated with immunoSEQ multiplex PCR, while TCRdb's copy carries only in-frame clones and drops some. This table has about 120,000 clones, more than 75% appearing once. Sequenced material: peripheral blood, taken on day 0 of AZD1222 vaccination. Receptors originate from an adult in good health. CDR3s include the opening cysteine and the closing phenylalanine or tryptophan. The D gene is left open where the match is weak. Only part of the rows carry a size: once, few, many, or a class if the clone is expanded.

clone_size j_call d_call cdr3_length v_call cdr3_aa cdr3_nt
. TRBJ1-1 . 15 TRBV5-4 CASSLTIARDTEAFF TGTGCCAGCAGCTTGACGATTGCAAGGGACACTGAAGCTTTCTTT
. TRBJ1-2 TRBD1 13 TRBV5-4 CASTVTGTYGYTF TGTGCCAGCACCGTGACAGGGACCTATGGCTACACCTTC
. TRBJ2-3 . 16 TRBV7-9 CASSRSELAPRDTQYF TGTGCCAGCAGCCGAAGCGAACTAGCACCAAGGGATACGCAGTATTTT
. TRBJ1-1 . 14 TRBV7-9 CASSLDSANTEAFF TGTGCCAGCAGCTTAGACTCGGCAAACACTGAAGCTTTCTTT
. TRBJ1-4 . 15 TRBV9 CASSPGTVLGEKLFF TGTGCCAGCAGCCCGGGGACGGTTTTAGGTGAAAAACTGTTTTTT
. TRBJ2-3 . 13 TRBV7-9 CASSPKGEDTQYF TGTGCCAGCAGCCCCAAGGGGGAAGATACGCAGTATTTT
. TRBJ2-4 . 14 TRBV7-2 CASSLSRDWVIQYF TGTGCCAGCAGCTTATCGAGGGACTGGGTCATTCAGTACTTC
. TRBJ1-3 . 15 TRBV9 CASSVQHGPGNTIYF TGTGCCAGCAGCGTCCAACACGGACCTGGAAACACCATATATTTT
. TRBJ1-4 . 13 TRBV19 CASSTPNRGKLFF TGTGCCAGTAGTACCCCCAACCGGGGAAAACTGTTTTTT
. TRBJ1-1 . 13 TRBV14 CASSTGLNTEAFF TGTGCCAGCAGCACAGGGTTGAACACTGAAGCTTTCTTT
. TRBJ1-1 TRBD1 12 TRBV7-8 CASSPTGLEAFF TGTGCCAGCAGCCCGACAGGGCTAGAAGCTTTCTTT
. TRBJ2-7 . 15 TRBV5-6 CASSLGGDLTYEQYF TGTGCCAGCAGCTTGGGGGGGGACCTCACCTACGAGCAGTACTTC
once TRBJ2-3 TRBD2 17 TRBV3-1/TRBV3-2 CASSRRGLAVGTDTQYF TGTGCCAGCAGCCGCAGAGGACTAGCGGTCGGAACAGATACGCAGTATTTT
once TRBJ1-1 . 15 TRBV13 CASSLRGQGHTEAFF TGTGCCAGCAGCCTACGGGGCCAGGGACACACTGAAGCTTTCTTT
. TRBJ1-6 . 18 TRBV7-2 CASSFWTVASSYNSPLHF TGTGCCAGCAGCTTCTGGACGGTAGCAAGCTCCTATAATTCACCCCTCCACTTT
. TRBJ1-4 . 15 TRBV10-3 CAISESRQGNEKLFF TGTGCCATCAGTGAGTCGAGGCAGGGGAATGAAAAACTGTTTTTT
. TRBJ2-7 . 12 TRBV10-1 CASSLSSYEQYF TGCGCCAGCAGCCTAAGCTCCTACGAGCAGTACTTC
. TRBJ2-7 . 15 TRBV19 CASSIGLDNTYEQYF TGTGCCAGTAGTATAGGTCTTGACAACACATACGAGCAGTACTTC
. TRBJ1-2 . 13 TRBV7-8 CASSLAQMTGITF TGTGCCAGCAGCTTAGCCCAGATGACGGGAATCACGTTC
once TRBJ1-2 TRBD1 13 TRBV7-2 CASSPQGGYGYTF TGTGCCAGCAGCCCCCAGGGGGGCTATGGCTACACCTTC
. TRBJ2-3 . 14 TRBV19 CASSPGTTTDTQYF TGTGCCAGTAGCCCCGGGACCACCACAGATACGCAGTATTTT
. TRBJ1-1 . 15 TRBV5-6 CASSSGGRSNTEAFF TGTGCCAGCAGCTCAGGAGGAAGGAGTAACACTGAAGCTTTCTTT
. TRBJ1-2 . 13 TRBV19 CASSPDRLYGYTF TGTGCCAGTAGCCCAGACAGACTATATGGCTACACCTTC
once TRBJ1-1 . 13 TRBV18 CASSPLKTTGAFF TGTGCCAGCTCACCACTAAAAACCACTGGGGCTTTCTTT
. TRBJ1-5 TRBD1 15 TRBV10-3 CAISESGQGNQPQHF TGTGCCATCAGTGAGTCGGGACAGGGTAATCAGCCCCAGCATTTT
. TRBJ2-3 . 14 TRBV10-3 CAIRRGASTDTQYF TGTGCCATCAGGAGAGGAGCTAGCACAGATACGCAGTATTTT
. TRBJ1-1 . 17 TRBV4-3 CASSQRVVGETNTEAFF TGCGCCAGCAGCCAACGTGTCGTAGGGGAGACGAACACTGAAGCTTTCTTT
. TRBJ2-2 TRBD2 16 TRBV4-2 CASGTAGGPNTGELFF TGTGCCAGCGGAACCGCGGGGGGGCCCAACACCGGGGAGCTGTTTTTT
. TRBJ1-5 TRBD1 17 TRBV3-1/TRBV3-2 CASSQAGQGQVSWPQHF TGTGCCAGCAGCCAAGCTGGACAGGGGCAGGTATCGTGGCCCCAGCATTTT
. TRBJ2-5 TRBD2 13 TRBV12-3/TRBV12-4 CASRIAGKETQYF TGTGCCAGCAGGATAGCGGGGAAAGAGACCCAGTACTTC
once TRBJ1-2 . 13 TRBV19 CASSYADRYGYTF TGTGCCAGTAGCTACGCGGACAGATATGGCTACACCTTC
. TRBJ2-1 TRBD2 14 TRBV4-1 CASSQVIMSGGQFF TGCGCCAGCAGCCAAGTAATTATGAGCGGGGGGCAGTTCTTC
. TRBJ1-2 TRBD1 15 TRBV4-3 CASSQERGRNYGYTF TGCGCCAGCAGCCAAGAAAGGGGGCGTAACTATGGCTACACCTTC
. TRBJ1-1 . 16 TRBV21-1 CASSKCCNRGCAEAFF TGTGCCAGCAGCAAATGTTGTAACAGGGGGTGTGCTGAAGCTTTCTTT
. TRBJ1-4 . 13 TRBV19 CASSIVPERKLFF TGTGCCAGTAGTATAGTCCCCGAGCGAAAACTGTTTTTT
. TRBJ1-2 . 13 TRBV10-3 CAISELELYGYTF TGTGCCATCAGTGAGTTAGAACTCTATGGCTACACCTTC
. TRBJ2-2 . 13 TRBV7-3 CASSFSNTGELFF TGTGCCAGCAGCTTTTCGAACACCGGGGAGCTGTTTTTT
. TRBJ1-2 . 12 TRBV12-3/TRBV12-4 CASSSSSSGTTF TGTGCCAGCAGTTCGTCCTCTAGCGGTACGACCTTC
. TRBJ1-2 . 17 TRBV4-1 CASSQAPVQGGGYGYTF TGCGCCAGCAGCCAAGCCCCCGTCCAGGGCGGGGGATATGGCTACACCTTC
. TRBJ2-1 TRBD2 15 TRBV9 CASSITSGGRNEQFF TGTGCCAGCAGCATAACTAGCGGGGGGAGGAATGAGCAGTTCTTC
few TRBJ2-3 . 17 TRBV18 CASSPLPTGQKADTQYF TGTGCCAGCTCACCCCTGCCGACGGGGCAAAAGGCAGATACGCAGTATTTT
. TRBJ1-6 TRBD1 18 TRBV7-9 CASSRTGGPSSYNSPLHF TGTGCCAGCAGCAGGACAGGGGGACCGAGCTCCTATAATTCACCCCTCCACTTT
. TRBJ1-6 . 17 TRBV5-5 CASSRRDRASYNSPLHF TGTGCCAGCAGCAGAAGAGACAGAGCCTCCTATAATTCACCCCTCCACTTT
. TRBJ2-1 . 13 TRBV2 CASWEGADNEQFF TGTGCCAGCTGGGAGGGGGCTGACAATGAGCAGTTCTTC
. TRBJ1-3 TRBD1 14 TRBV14 CASSLDRSGNTIYF TGTGCCAGCAGCTTGGACAGGTCTGGAAACACCATATATTTT
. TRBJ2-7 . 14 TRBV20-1 CSASPSGIPYEQYF TGCAGTGCTAGTCCCTCCGGTATCCCCTACGAGCAGTACTTC
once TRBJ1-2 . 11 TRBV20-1 CSALRGSGYTF TGCAGTGCCCTAAGAGGGTCTGGCTACACCTTC
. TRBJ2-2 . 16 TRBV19 CASSIEGQRNTGELFF TGTGCCAGTAGTATAGAAGGGCAGAGGAACACCGGGGAGCTGTTTTTT
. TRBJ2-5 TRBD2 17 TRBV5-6 CASSWELAGGFQETQYF TGTGCCAGCAGCTGGGAGCTAGCGGGGGGCTTCCAAGAGACCCAGTACTTC
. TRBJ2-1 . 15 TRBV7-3 CASSLSGASYNEQFF TGTGCCAGCAGCTTAAGCGGGGCCTCCTACAATGAGCAGTTCTTC
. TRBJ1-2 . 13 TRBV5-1 CASRVLSGYGYTF TGCGCCAGCAGGGTACTTTCCGGCTATGGCTACACCTTC
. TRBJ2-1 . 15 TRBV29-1 CSVTHGDPGGNEQFF TGCAGCGTGACCCATGGGGACCCCGGGGGCAATGAGCAGTTCTTC
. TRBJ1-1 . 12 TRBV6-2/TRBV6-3 CASSSPTLEAFF TGTGCCAGCAGTTCCCCCACCCTTGAAGCTTTCTTT
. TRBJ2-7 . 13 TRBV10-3 CAISEWPSGEQYF TGTGCCATCAGTGAGTGGCCCTCGGGGGAGCAGTACTTC
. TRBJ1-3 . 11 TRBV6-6 CASREGNTIYF TGTGCCAGCAGGGAAGGGAACACCATATATTTT
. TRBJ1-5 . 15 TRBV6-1 CASSDQEMGNQPQHF TGTGCCAGCAGTGATCAGGAGATGGGCAATCAGCCCCAGCATTTT
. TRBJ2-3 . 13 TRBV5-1 CASSFPGEDTQYF TGCGCCAGCAGCTTCCCAGGGGAAGATACGCAGTATTTT
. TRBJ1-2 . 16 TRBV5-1 CASSSPSAGPGNGYTF TGCGCCAGCAGCTCCCCGAGTGCCGGGCCCGGGAATGGCTACACCTTC
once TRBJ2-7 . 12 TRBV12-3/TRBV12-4 CASSLGFGEQYF TGTGCCAGCAGTCTGGGGTTCGGCGAGCAGTACTTC
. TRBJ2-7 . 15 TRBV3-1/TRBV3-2 CASDDTTSGAYEQYF TGTGCCAGCGACGATACTACAAGCGGAGCTTACGAGCAGTACTTC